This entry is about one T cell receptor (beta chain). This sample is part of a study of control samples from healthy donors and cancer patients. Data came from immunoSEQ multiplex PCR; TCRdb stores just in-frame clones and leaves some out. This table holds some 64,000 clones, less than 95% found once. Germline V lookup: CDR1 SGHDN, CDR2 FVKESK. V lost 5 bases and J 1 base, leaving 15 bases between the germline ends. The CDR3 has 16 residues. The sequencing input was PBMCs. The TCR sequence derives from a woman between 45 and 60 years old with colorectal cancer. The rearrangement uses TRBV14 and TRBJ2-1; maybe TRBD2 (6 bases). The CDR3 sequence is CASSVRGGRSYNEQFF. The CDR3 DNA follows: TGTGCCAGCAGCGTTCGGGGAGGAAGGTCCTACAATGAGCAGTTCTTC.